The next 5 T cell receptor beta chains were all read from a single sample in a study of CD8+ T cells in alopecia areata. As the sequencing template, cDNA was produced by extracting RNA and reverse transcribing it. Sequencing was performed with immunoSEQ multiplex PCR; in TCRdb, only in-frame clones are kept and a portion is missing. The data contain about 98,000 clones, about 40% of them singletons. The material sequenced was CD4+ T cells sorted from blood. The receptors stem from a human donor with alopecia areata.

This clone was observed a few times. CDR3 coding DNA: TGTGCCAGTATCCAAAGGGCTGGGGCCAACGTCCTGACTTTC. It translates to CASIQRAGANVLTF. V gene TRBV19 combines with J gene TRBJ2-6; no reliable D call. Germline V gives CDR1 LNHDA, CDR2 SQIVND (reference sequence). Trimming removed 7 bases at V and 2 bases at J, with 9 bases between. This CDR3 has 14 residues. Full variable domain (outside the CDR3, taken from reference TRBV19 and TRBJ2-6): DGGITQSPKYLFRKEGQNVTLSCEQNLNHDAMYWYRQDPGQGLRLIYYSQIVNDFQKGDIAEGYSVSREKKESFPLTVTSAQKNPTAFYLCASIQRAGANVLTFGAGSRLTVL.

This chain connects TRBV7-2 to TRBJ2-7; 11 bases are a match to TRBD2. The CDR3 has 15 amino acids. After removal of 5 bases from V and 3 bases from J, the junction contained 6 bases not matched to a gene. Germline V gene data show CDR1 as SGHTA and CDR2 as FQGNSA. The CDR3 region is CASSTRLAGSYEQYF. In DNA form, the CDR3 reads TGTGCCAGCAGCACCCGACTAGCGGGAAGCTACGAGCAGTACTTC.

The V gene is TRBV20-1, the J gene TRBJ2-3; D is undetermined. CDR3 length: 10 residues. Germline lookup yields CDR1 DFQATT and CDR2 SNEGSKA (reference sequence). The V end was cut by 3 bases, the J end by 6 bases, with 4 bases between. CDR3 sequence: CSASWDTQYF. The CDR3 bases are TGCAGTGCTAGTTGGGATACGCAGTATTTT.

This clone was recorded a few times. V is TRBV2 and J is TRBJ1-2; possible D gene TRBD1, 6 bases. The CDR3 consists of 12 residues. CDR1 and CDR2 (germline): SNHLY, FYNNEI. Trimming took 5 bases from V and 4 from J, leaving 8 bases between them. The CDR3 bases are TGTGCCAGCAGTACGACAGGCTATGGCTACACCTTC. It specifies CASSTTGYGYTF.

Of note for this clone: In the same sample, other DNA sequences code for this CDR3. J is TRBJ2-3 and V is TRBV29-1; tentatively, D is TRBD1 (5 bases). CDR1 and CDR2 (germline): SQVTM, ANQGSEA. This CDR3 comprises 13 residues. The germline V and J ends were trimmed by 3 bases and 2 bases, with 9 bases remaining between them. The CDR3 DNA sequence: TGCAGCGTTGAGGGGCGGAACACAGATACGCAGTATTTT. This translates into CSVEGRNTDTQYF.